Listed below are T cell receptor beta chains from one sample, sequenced in a study of blood T cell repertoires in COVID-19. Profiled with immunoSEQ multiplex PCR; TCRdb holds only in-frame clones, not every one. The sample shows 140,000 to 150,000 clones, roughly 90% of them seen only once. The sequenced sample was PBMCs or T cells enriched from blood (not recorded which). Source of these receptors: a woman younger than 45 with acute COVID-19. Each CDR3 is given with its conserved first and last residue. Fields, in order: J gene, clone size, D gene, V gene, CDR3 DNA, CDR3 protein. The D gene is left open where the match is weak. The size of a clone is reported for some rows only, either as once, few or many, or as a class for expanded clones.

>TRBJ1-1|NA|TRBD1|TRBV7-9
TGTGCCAGCAGCTTAGTGAATGACAGGGGTGAAGCTTTCTTT
CASSLVNDRGEAFF
>TRBJ1-1|NA|NA|TRBV24-1
TGTGCCACCCCCGGGTTTAAGGGGCCCAAAATCACTGAAGCTTTCTTT
CATPGFKGPKITEAFF
>TRBJ2-2|NA|NA|TRBV27
TGTGCCAGCAGGATACAGAGGAACACCGGGGAGCTGTTTTTT
CASRIQRNTGELFF
>TRBJ2-7|NA|NA|TRBV7-2
TGTGCCAGCAGCTTAGTAGCGGCCTACGAGCAGTACTTC
CASSLVAAYEQYF
>TRBJ2-7|NA|NA|TRBV6-5
TGTGCCAGCAGTCCAGTAAGAGCGACGTACGAGCAGTACTTC
CASSPVRATYEQYF
>TRBJ1-5|NA|NA|TRBV5-1
TGCGCCAGCAGCTTGGCGGACAGCACTAATCAGCCCCAGCATTTT
CASSLADSTNQPQHF
>TRBJ2-5|NA|TRBD1|TRBV9
TGTGCCAGCAGCCGAGAAAAAAGACAGGGGACTGGTGAGACCCAGTACTTC
CASSREKRQGTGETQYF
>TRBJ2-1|NA|NA|TRBV28
TGTGCCAGCAGTCGGGCGAGGGTAGCTGAGCAGTTCTTC
CASSRARVAEQFF
>TRBJ1-2|NA|TRBD1|TRBV27
TGTGCCAGCAGTATCCTGTCGACAGGGGGGTCTAACTATGGCTACACCTTC
CASSILSTGGSNYGYTF
>TRBJ2-1|NA|TRBD2|TRBV11-2
TGTGCCAGCAGCCCGTCAAGTCGGGAGGTGGGTGAGCAGTTCTTC
CASSPSSREVGEQFF
>TRBJ1-5|NA|TRBD1|TRBV30
TGTGCCTGGAGTGTGGGGACAGAGAATCAGCCCCAGCATTTT
CAWSVGTENQPQHF
>TRBJ1-4|NA|NA|TRBV4-3
TGCGCCAGCAGCCAAGATAGGGAGGGGAGAGGGGAAAAACTGTTTTTT
CASSQDREGRGEKLFF
>TRBJ2-7|NA|TRBD2|TRBV7-6
TGTGCCAGCAGCCCACTAGCGGGAGGGGACGAGCAGTACTTC
CASSPLAGGDEQYF
>TRBJ2-7|NA|NA|TRBV7-9
TGTGCCAGCAGCTTAGAGGGAGGAAAGGCCTACGAGCAGTACTTC
CASSLEGGKAYEQYF
>TRBJ2-2|NA|NA|TRBV7-9
TGTGCCAGCAGCCGGGATTACACCGGGGAGCTGTTTTTT
CASSRDYTGELFF
>TRBJ2-7|NA|NA|TRBV7-2
TGTGCCAGCAGCTTAGCTCACACAGGAGCCCCGTACGAGCAGTACTTC
CASSLAHTGAPYEQYF
>TRBJ2-2|NA|NA|TRBV7-2
TGTGCCAGCAGCTTGGAGGCAGTCACCGGGGAGCTGTTTTTT
CASSLEAVTGELFF
>TRBJ2-7|NA|TRBD1|TRBV7-8
TGTGCCAGCAGCGGGGGACAGGGGTTCTCCTACGAGCAGTACTTC
CASSGGQGFSYEQYF
>TRBJ1-5|NA|TRBD1|TRBV30
TGTGCCTGGAGTAACAGGGGGCAGGGACAGCCCCAGCATTTT
CAWSNRGQGQPQHF
>TRBJ2-1|NA|NA|TRBV4-3
TGCGCCAGCAGCCAAGTTGGGGAGTTATACAATGAGCAGTTCTTC
CASSQVGELYNEQFF
>TRBJ2-3|NA|NA|TRBV3-1/TRBV3-2
TGTGCCAGCAGCCAAGCAGCGTGGAGCACAGATACGCAGTATTTT
CASSQAAWSTDTQYF
>TRBJ2-3|NA|NA|TRBV10-3
TGTGCCATCAGGGGACTTTCCTCGGGCACAGATACGCAGTATTTT
CAIRGLSSGTDTQYF
>TRBJ2-5|NA|TRBD2|TRBV11-3
TGTGCCAGCAGCTTAGGGCTAGCGGGAGTCGCCCAAGAGACCCAGTACTTC
CASSLGLAGVAQETQYF
>TRBJ1-2|few|NA|TRBV7-8
TGTGCCAGCAGCGCCCGGGAGTTAGGGGGCTACACCTTC
CASSARELGGYTF
>TRBJ2-1|NA|NA|TRBV19
TGTGCCAGTAGTATAAAGAGGGGGGGCCAGTCCCATGAGCAGTTCTTC
CASSIKRGGQSHEQFF
>TRBJ2-7|once|TRBD1|TRBV4-3
TGCGCCAGCAGCCAAGATACAGGGGAAGCCTACGAGCAGTACTTC
CASSQDTGEAYEQYF
>TRBJ2-7|NA|NA|TRBV7-9
TGTGCCAGCAGGGGGGGAAACTCCTACGAGCAGTACTTC
CASRGGNSYEQYF
>TRBJ2-1|NA|NA|TRBV7-2
TGTGCCAGCAACTTCGAAGCGGTAAGCTCCTACAATGAGCAGTTCTTC
CASNFEAVSSYNEQFF
>TRBJ1-5|NA|TRBD1|TRBV20-1
TGCAGTGCTAGTTCCGGGACAGGGGGGGAACCCCAGCATTTT
CSASSGTGGEPQHF
>TRBJ1-2|NA|NA|TRBV28
TGTGCCAGCAGTTTCCCAGGGAACTATGGCTACACCTTC
CASSFPGNYGYTF
>TRBJ1-2|NA|TRBD1|TRBV7-3
TGTGCCAGCAGTCTCGGGACAGTTGAGCCCGAGGGCTACACCTTC
CASSLGTVEPEGYTF
>TRBJ1-1|NA|NA|TRBV28
TGTGCCAGCAGTTTAGGGGGGGGGCTACCCAATGAAGCTTTCTTT
CASSLGGGLPNEAFF
>TRBJ1-2|NA|TRBD1|TRBV4-3
TGCGCCAGCAGCCGAGAATCCAGGGGGTCTTCCTCCCCTGATTTCTATGGCTACACCTTC
CASSRESRGSSSPDFYGYTF
>TRBJ1-3|NA|TRBD1|TRBV6-6
TGTGCCAGCAGACAGGGGCCAAACACCATATATTTT
CASRQGPNTIYF
>TRBJ1-2|NA|NA|TRBV7-2
TGTGCCAGCAGCTTAGTAGTTGGCTACACCTTC
CASSLVVGYTF
>TRBJ2-1|NA|NA|TRBV25-1
TGTGCCAGCAGTGACCGGGTGGACAATGAGCAGTTCTTC
CASSDRVDNEQFF
>TRBJ1-2|NA|NA|TRBV19
TGTGCCAGTAGCCGGCAGCCATTTTTGGAGGGCTACACCTTC
CASSRQPFLEGYTF
>TRBJ1-1|NA|NA|TRBV5-1
TGCGCCAGCAGTAATTCTGGACATTCGAACACTGAAGCTTTCTTT
CASSNSGHSNTEAFF
>TRBJ2-1|NA|TRBD2|TRBV7-2
TGTGCCAGCAGCTTAGCGGGAGGGTACAATGAGCAGTTCTTC
CASSLAGGYNEQFF
>TRBJ1-2|NA|NA|TRBV28
TGTGCCAGCAGTTCCGCGGCGTCGAGTAACTATGGCTACACCTTC
CASSSAASSNYGYTF
>TRBJ1-1|NA|NA|TRBV6-4
TGTGCCAGCAGTGAATACGTCTATACTGAAGCTTTCTTT
CASSEYVYTEAFF
>TRBJ2-7|few|NA|TRBV28
TGTGCCAGCAGCCTGAGGTACGAGCAGTACTTC
CASSLRYEQYF
>TRBJ1-2|NA|NA|TRBV5-6
TGTGCCAGCAGCCGCGCAACTCGTAACTATGGCTACACCTTC
CASSRATRNYGYTF
>TRBJ2-1|NA|TRBD2|TRBV19
TGTGCCAGTAGTAGCTTAGCGGGAGGGGACAATGAGCAGTTCTTC
CASSSLAGGDNEQFF
>TRBJ2-7|NA|NA|TRBV2
TGTGCCAGCAAGGTAGGAGTGGTGGGCGAGCAGTACTTC
CASKVGVVGEQYF
>TRBJ2-7|NA|TRBD1|TRBV11-2
TGTGCCAGCAGCATTACCGGGACAGCTATCTACGAGCAGTACTTC
CASSITGTAIYEQYF
>TRBJ2-2|NA|TRBD1|TRBV28
TGTGCCAGCAGTGAGACAGGGGGCTCTCCCGGGGAGCTGTTTTTT
CASSETGGSPGELFF
>TRBJ2-7|NA|TRBD2|TRBV6-5
TGTGCCACGGGGACTAGCGGGACCTACGAGCAGTACTTC
CATGTSGTYEQYF
>TRBJ2-7|few|TRBD2|TRBV7-2
TGTGCCAGCAGCGCCCAGGGAGGGCAGCACTACGAGCAGTACTTC
CASSAQGGQHYEQYF
>TRBJ2-1|NA|TRBD1|TRBV4-2
TGTGCCAGCAGCCAAGATCACCCTGGACAGGGACCTAATGAGCAGTTCTTC
CASSQDHPGQGPNEQFF
>TRBJ2-1|once|TRBD2|TRBV19
TGTGCCAGTAGTACAACCCGGAGTAGCGGGAGCTCCTACAATGAGCAGTTCTTC
CASSTTRSSGSSYNEQFF
>TRBJ2-3|NA|NA|TRBV6-4
TGTGCCAGCAGTGACTCGTTGCCTAGCGTTCTCCCAGATACGCAGTATTTT
CASSDSLPSVLPDTQYF
>TRBJ2-1|NA|TRBD2|TRBV2
TGTGCCAGCAGTGGCGGGAGATCGGGGGAGCAGTTCTTC
CASSGGRSGEQFF
>TRBJ2-5|once|NA|TRBV6-2/TRBV6-3
TGTGCCAGCAGTTATTCTTTACGGTTGACAGAAGAGACCCAGTACTTC
CASSYSLRLTEETQYF
>TRBJ2-7|NA|NA|TRBV13
TGTGCCAGCAGCTGGGGGACACTAGTTCCCGAGCAGTACTTC
CASSWGTLVPEQYF